Shown below are 21 T cell receptor beta chains from a single sample sequenced in a study of tumor-infiltrating lymphocytes in primary liver carcinoma. Each 20-30 mg portion of unsorted bulk tissue served as the source for co-extraction of RNA and DNA. Total RNA (around 0.45 ug) served as template for TCR beta cDNA synthesis primed by a constant-region primer. Nested multiplex PCR, run for three rounds with slightly modified ARM-PCR, yielded TCR beta libraries. The first two PCR rounds used TRBV1-TRBV30 forward primers with a C-beta reverse primer, roughly 10 cycles each. A single record per CDR3 protein comes from TCRdb applying MiXCR to the multiplex PCR reads. The sample has roughly 120,000 distinct CDR3 sequences, under 70% seen once. The specimen sequenced was tumor-adjacent normal liver tissue. These receptors came from a woman aged 60-75 years with primary liver carcinoma and hepatitis B virus infection.

The sample holds one count of this clonotype. V is TRBV10-2 and J is TRBJ1-1; the D is unclear. The germline gives CDR1 WSHSY, CDR2 SAAADI. CDR3 length: 14 residues. This chain's CDR3 is CVPRAGPSSTEAFF. CDR3 DNA: TGCGTCCCCCGGGCCGGCCCTTCGTCCACTGAAGCTTTCTTT.

This rearrangement joins TRBV12-5 to TRBJ2-1; D unresolved. The CDR3 runs to 15 residues. Between the trimmed V and J ends, which lost 5 bases and 5 bases, there was a span of 16 bases. Germline V gene sequence: CDR1 LGHNT, CDR2 FRNRAP. CDR3 in DNA: TGTGCTAGTGGTCCCCGGATGGGGATGCACAATGAGCAGTTCTTC. Translated, it gives CASGPRMGMHNEQFF.

As regards this clonotype: One end of the junction does not line up with germline, which may come from a read error. This sequence joins TRBV11-2 and TRBJ2-3; D is possibly TRBD1 (5 bases). The CDR3 is made up of 14 amino acids. CDR1 SGHAT and CDR2 FQNNGV come from the germline V gene. The CDR3 is CASSMGLPTDTQNF. CDR3 nucleotide sequence: TGTGCCAGCAGCATGGGGCTTCCTACAGATACACAGAATTTT.

On this clonotype itself: The CDR3 ends on some other residue instead of the conserved phenylalanine or tryptophan, so this is likely a read error. The CDR3 coding sequence is TGCGTCAGCAGCAAGCGCGCCCGGGAGGAGACCCAGTACATC. Residues: CVSSKRAREETQYI. The rearrangement links TRBV4-1 to TRBJ2-5, with D perhaps TRBD2 (6 bases). Germline V gene sequence: CDR1 MGHRA, CDR2 YSYEKL. The CDR3 is 14 residues long.

As to this clonotype: Relative to the germline gene, one junction end is altered; a read error may explain this. The chain joins TRBV14 to TRBJ2-7, with TRBD1 matching 12 bases. This CDR3 comprises 14 residues. Germline-derived CDR1 and CDR2 are SGHDN and FVKESK. The CDR3 nucleotides read TGTGCTAGCAGCCCGGGGACAGGGGGCTACGACCAGTACTTC. This sequence encodes CASSPGTGGYDQYF.

This clonotype came up once. This could be a read error, since a much larger clone is one nucleotide away. The chain has TRBV28 and TRBJ2-4; D perhaps matches TRBD1 (6 bases). CDR1 and CDR2 from the germline V gene are MDHEN and SYDVKM. The CDR3 is made up of 14 amino acids. Deletions cut 2 bases from V and 2 bases from J, with 7 bases between. CDR3: CASSLRGTKNIQYF. DNA for the CDR3: TGTGCCAGCAGTTTAAGGGGGACCAAAAACATTCAGTACTTC.

As for this clonotype: At one end the junction does not follow the germline gene, possibly because of a read error. This chain uses TRBV10-3 with TRBJ2-3; 9 bases agree with TRBD2. CDR3 length: 15 residues. Germline V gives CDR1 ENHRY, CDR2 SYGVKD. The CDR3 DNA sequence: TGTGTCATCAGGGGGGGACTAGCCCCCGCAGATACGCAGTATTTT. As protein: CVIRGGLAPADTQYF.

This clonotype was detected only a few times. The chain carries TRBV5-1 and TRBJ1-3, with D possibly TRBD1 on 6 matching bases. This CDR3 region has 18 residues. Trimming removed 1 base at V and 0 bases at J, with 17 bases between. In germline, CDR1 is SGHRS, CDR2 YFSETQ. CDR3 residues: CASSLSGGGMNSGNTIYF. The DNA of the CDR3 is TGCGCCAGCAGCTTGAGTGGAGGGGGAATGAACTCTGGAAACACCATATATTTT.

With regard to this clonotype: One end of the junction does not line up with germline, which may come from a read error. The chain combines TRBV19 with TRBJ1-2; no firm D call. Germline V CDR1 and CDR2: LNHDA, SQIVND (reference sequence). This CDR3 is 15 amino acids long. The CDR3 nucleotides are TGTGTCAGTAGCGAGACGGGAGGATCCTGGGGTGGCTACACCTTC. It encodes CVSSETGGSWGGYTF. The full variable domain, in which reference TRBV19 and TRBJ1-2 provide the parts outside the CDR3, is DGGITQSPKYLFRKEGQNVTLSCEQNLNHDAMYWYRQDPGQGLRLIYYSQIVNDFQKGDIAEGYSVSREKKESFPLTVTSAQKNPTAFYLCVSSETGGSWGGYTFGSGTRLTVV.

The chain uses TRBV11-2 and TRBJ2-1; D unresolved. The CDR3 totals 16 residues. Trimming cost V 9 bases and J 6 bases, with 24 bases left between them. Germline V gives CDR1 SGHAT, CDR2 FQNNGV. CDR3 residues: CARSRLNPEVANEQFF. The DNA for the CDR3 is TGTGCCAGGAGCAGATTAAACCCCGAGGTTGCCAATGAGCAGTTCTTC.

Regarding this clonotype: Germline is not matched at one junction end, which may reflect a read error. V is TRBV11-3 and J is TRBJ2-1; tentative D call: TRBD2 (6 bases). Germline values: CDR1 SGHNT, CDR2 YENEEA. The CDR3 is made up of 13 amino acids. The CDR3 is CTSSSDYSNEQFF. The CDR3, as DNA: TGTACCAGCAGCTCGGACTACAGTAATGAGCAGTTCTTC. Full variable domain (rest looked up from reference TRBV11-3 and TRBJ2-1): EAGVVQSPRYKIIEKKQPVAFWCNPISGHNTLYWYLQNLGQGPELLIRYENEEAVDDSQLPKDRFSAERLKGVDSTLKIQPAELGDSAVYLCTSSSDYSNEQFFGPGTRLTVL.

V gene TRBV30 combines with J gene TRBJ1-5; tentative D call: TRBD1 (6 bases). This CDR3 has 13 amino acids. The V and J ends lost 2 bases and 9 bases respectively, with 14 bases between them. CDR1 GTSNPN and CDR2 SVGIG come from the germline V gene (reference sequence). The CDR3 coding sequence is TGTGCCTGGAGTCCAGGGGCGGGAGGGCCCCAGCATTTT. The encoded protein is CAWSPGAGGPQHF.

This clonotype was seen a few times. The V gene is TRBV11-2, the J gene TRBJ2-7, with D possibly being TRBD1 (6 bases). The germline V and J ends were trimmed by 0 bases and 4 bases, with 13 bases remaining between them. Germline CDR1 and CDR2: SGHAT and FQNNGV. The CDR3 is 15 amino acids. The CDR3 spells CASSLEGPGQYEQYF. In DNA form, the CDR3 reads TGTGCCAGCAGCTTAGAGGGGCCGGGACAATACGAGCAGTACTTC.

This clonotype occurred a few times. A read error is possible here, since a much larger clone lies one base away. The V and J genes are TRBV5-6 and TRBJ1-2; D gene unclear. Per germline, CDR1 SGHDT and CDR2 YYEEEE. This CDR3 has 13 amino acids. Here the CDR3 reads CTSRRTANYGYTF. DNA for the CDR3: TGTACCAGCCGCCGAACCGCTAACTATGGCTACACCTTC.

This clonotype was seen ten or more times. This sequence joins TRBV5-1 and TRBJ2-1; D possibly corresponds to TRBD2 (5 bases). The V gene lost 4 bases and the J gene lost 7 bases, with 9 bases spanning the gap. The CDR3 is 12 amino acids. The germline V gene encodes CDR1 SGHRS and CDR2 YFSETQ. The CDR3: CASSLPGNEQFF. CDR3 bases: TGCGCCAGCAGCCTGCCGGGGAATGAGCAGTTCTTC. Looking up the rest from reference TRBV5-1 and TRBJ2-1 gives the full variable domain: KAGVTQTPRYLIKTRGQQVTLSCSPISGHRSVSWYQQTPGQGLQFLFEYFSETQRNKGNFPGRFSGRQFSNSRSEMNVSTLELGDSALYLCASSLPGNEQFFGPGTRLTVL.

This rearrangement joins TRBV6-5 to TRBJ2-5; D remains unclear. The CDR3 is 14 residues long. V lost 5 bases and J lost 5, with 15 bases in between. The V gene's germline CDR1 is MNHEY and CDR2 SVGAGI. For the CDR3, the DNA is TGTGCCAGCAGTCCCCTGCCGAGCTCGGAGACCCAGTACTTC. Protein sequence: CASSPLPSSETQYF.

This clonotype occurred a few times. Germline is not matched at one junction end, which may reflect a read error. This CDR3 is CASSFTGGGETHYF. The CDR3 DNA reads as TGTGCCAGCAGTTTTACGGGAGGGGGGGAGACCCACTACTTC. The genes are TRBV11-2 and TRBJ2-5; 8 nucleotides match TRBD2. The CDR3 sequence is 14 residues long. Per the germline V gene, CDR1 is SGHAT and CDR2 is FQNNGV.

As regards this clonotype: The junction differs from germline at one of its ends, possibly a read error. The V call is TRBV12-3 or TRBV12-4, the J call TRBJ2-7; D is unresolved. This CDR3 has 13 residues. CDR3 sequence: CASNRTESYDQYF. DNA for the CDR3: TGTGCCAGCAACCGAACAGAGTCCTACGATCAGTACTTC.

This clonotype has only a few counts. A much more abundant neighbour one base away suggests this may be a read error. The chain recombines TRBV5-4 with TRBJ2-7, with TRBD1 identical over 8 bases. The CDR3 covers 15 residues. Looked up from germline, CDR1 is SGHNT and CDR2 is YYREEE (reference sequence). The CDR3 DNA is TGTGCCAGCAGCTTGGTCCGGACAGGGACGAAAGAGCAGTGCTTC. This encodes CASSLVRTGTKEQCF.

As for this clonotype: An end of the junction does not agree with germline; a read error may underlie this. The chain joins TRBV12-3 or TRBV12-4 to TRBJ2-5; 7 positions match TRBD2. This CDR3 region has 15 residues. The CDR3 here is CAGSFWSDRGETQYF. The CDR3 DNA sequence: TGTGCCGGCAGTTTCTGGAGTGACCGGGGGGAGACCCAATACTTC.

With respect to this clonotype: Germline is not matched at one junction end, which may reflect a read error. The CDR3 sequence is CASHRGGVVASSLHF. DNA of the CDR3: TGTGCCAGCCACCGTGGGGGGGTTGTCGCTTCATCCCTCCACTTT. V and J are TRBV6-5 and TRBJ1-6; TRBD1 might be the D (5 bases). Germline CDR1 reads MNHEY; CDR2 reads SVGAGI. This CDR3 has 15 residues.